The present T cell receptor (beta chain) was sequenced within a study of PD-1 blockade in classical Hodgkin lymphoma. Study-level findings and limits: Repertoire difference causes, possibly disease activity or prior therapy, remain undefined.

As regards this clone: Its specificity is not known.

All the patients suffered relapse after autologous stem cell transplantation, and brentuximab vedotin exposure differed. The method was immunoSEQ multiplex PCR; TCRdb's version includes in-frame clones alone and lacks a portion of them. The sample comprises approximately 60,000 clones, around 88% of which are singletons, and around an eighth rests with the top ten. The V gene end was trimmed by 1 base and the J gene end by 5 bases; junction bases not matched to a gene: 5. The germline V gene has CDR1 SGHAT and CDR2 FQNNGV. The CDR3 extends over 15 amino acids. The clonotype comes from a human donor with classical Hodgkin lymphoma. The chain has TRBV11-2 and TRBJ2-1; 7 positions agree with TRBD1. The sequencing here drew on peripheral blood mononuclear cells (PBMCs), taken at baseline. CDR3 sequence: CASSLGQGENNEQFF. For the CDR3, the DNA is TGTGCCAGCAGCTTAGGGCAGGGGGAGAACAATGAGCAGTTCTTC. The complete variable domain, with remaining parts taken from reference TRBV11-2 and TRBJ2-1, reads EAGVAQSPRYKIIEKRQSVAFWCNPISGHATLYWYQQILGQGPKLLIQFQNNGVVDDSQLPKDRFSAERLKGVDSTLKIQPAKLEDSAVYLCASSLGQGENNEQFFGPGTRLTVL.